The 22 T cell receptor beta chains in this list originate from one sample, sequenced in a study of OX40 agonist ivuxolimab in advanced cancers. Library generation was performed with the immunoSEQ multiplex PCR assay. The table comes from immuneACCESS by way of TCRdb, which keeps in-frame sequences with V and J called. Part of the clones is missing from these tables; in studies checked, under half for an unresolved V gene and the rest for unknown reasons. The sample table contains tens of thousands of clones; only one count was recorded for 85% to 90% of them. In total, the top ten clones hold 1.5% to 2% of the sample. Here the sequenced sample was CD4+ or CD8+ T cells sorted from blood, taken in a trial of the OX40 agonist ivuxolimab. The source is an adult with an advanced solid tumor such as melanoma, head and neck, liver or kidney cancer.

Written as DNA, the CDR3 is TGTGCCAGTAGTATTTCCAGTGCTAATGAAAAACTGTTTTTT. It specifies CASSISSANEKLFF. V usage is TRBV19 and J usage is TRBJ1-4; D ambiguous. The CDR3 has 14 amino acids. Germline assignment: CDR1 LNHDA and CDR2 SQIVND (reference sequence). Trimming removed 3 bases from V and 3 bases from J, with 8 bases in between.

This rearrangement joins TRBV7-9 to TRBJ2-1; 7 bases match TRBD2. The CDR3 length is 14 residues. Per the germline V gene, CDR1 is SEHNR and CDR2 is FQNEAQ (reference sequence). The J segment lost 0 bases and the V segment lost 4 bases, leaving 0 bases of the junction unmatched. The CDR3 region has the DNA TGTGCCAGCAGCTGGACTAGCTCCTACAATGAGCAGTTCTTC. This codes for CASSWTSSYNEQFF.

CDR3 coding DNA: TGTGCCAGCAGCTTAGGTACCGGTAGGTCCTACGAGCAGTACTTC. This sequence encodes CASSLGTGRSYEQYF. The chain is built from TRBV7-9 and TRBJ2-7, with unresolved D. V was trimmed by 1 base and J by 1 base, leaving 11 bases between them. This CDR3 comprises 15 residues. CDR1 and CDR2 from the germline V gene are SEHNR and FQNEAQ (reference sequence).

As DNA, the CDR3 is TGTGCCAGCAGTTCCTCGACACGGCCCTCCTACGAGCAGTACTTC. Translated: CASSSSTRPSYEQYF. The rearrangement joins TRBV27 to TRBJ2-7, with D hard to call. Trimming removed 4 bases at V and 0 bases at J, with 13 bases between. The CDR3 loop spans 15 amino acids. Per germline, CDR1 MNHEY and CDR2 SMNVEV (reference sequence).

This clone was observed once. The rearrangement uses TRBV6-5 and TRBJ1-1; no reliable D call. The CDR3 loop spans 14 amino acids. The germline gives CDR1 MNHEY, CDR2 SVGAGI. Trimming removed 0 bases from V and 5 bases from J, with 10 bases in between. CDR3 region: CASSYSSKGTEAFF. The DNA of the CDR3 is TGTGCCAGCAGTTACTCGTCAAAGGGTACTGAAGCTTTCTTT.

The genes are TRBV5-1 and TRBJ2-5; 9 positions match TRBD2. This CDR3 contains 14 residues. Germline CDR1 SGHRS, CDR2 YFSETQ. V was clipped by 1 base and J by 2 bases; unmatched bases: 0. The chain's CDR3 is CASSLLAGQETQYF. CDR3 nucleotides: TGCGCCAGCAGCTTGCTAGCGGGGCAAGAGACCCAGTACTTC.

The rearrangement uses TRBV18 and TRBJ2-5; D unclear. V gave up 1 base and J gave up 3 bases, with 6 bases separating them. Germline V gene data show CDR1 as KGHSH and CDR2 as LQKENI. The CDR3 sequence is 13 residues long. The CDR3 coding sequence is TGTGCCAGCTCACCACGACGGGAAGAGACCCAGTACTTC. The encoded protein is CASSPRREETQYF.

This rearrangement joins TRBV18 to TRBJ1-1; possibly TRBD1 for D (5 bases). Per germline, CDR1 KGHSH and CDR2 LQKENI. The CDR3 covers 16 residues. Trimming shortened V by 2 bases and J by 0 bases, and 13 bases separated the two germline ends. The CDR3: CASSPFSRQLNTEAFF. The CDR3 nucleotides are TGTGCCAGCTCACCATTTTCCAGACAGCTGAACACTGAAGCTTTCTTT.

The CDR3: CASSPGRANTGELFF. For the CDR3, the DNA is TGTGCCAGCTCACCCGGCAGGGCGAACACCGGGGAGCTGTTTTTT. The chain uses TRBV18 and TRBJ2-2; possible D gene TRBD1, 5 bases. Germline V gene sequence: CDR1 KGHSH, CDR2 LQKENI. The CDR3 contains 15 residues. The V gene lost 3 bases and the J gene lost 0 bases, with 8 bases spanning the gap.

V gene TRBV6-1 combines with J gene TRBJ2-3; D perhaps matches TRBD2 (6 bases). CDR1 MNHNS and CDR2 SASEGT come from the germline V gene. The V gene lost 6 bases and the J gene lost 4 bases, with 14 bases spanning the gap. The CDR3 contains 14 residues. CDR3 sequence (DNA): TGTGCCAGCAGAAAGGGACTGGATGCAGATACGCAGTATTTT. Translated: CASRKGLDADTQYF.

CDR3 DNA sequence: TGTGCCAGCAGACCCAGACTAGCGGGCGACAGTACCTACGAGCAGTACTTC. It translates to CASRPRLAGDSTYEQYF. This chain joins TRBV14 and TRBJ2-7, with 10 nucleotides matching TRBD2. Germline V lookup: CDR1 SGHDN, CDR2 FVKESK. Losses at the gene ends were 6 bases for V and 2 bases for J; bases not matched to a gene: 13. This CDR3 region has 17 residues. The full variable domain, with the rest looked up from reference TRBV14 and TRBJ2-7, is EAGVTQFPSHSVIEKGQTVTLRCDPISGHDNLYWYRRVMGKEIKFLLHFVKESKQDESGMPNNRFLAERTGGTYSTLKVQPAELEDSGVYFCASRPRLAGDSTYEQYFGPGTRLTVT.

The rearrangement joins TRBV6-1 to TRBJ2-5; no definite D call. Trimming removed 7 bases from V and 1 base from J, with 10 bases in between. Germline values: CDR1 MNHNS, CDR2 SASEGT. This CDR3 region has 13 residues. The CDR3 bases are TGTGCCAGCAAAGTAGGGCCCCAAGAGACCCAGTACTTC. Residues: CASKVGPQETQYF.

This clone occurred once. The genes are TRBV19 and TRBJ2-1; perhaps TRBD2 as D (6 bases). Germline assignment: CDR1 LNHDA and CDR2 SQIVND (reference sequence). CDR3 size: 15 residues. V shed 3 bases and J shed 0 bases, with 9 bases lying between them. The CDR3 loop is CASSMRGGSYNEQFF. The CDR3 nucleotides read TGTGCCAGTAGTATGAGGGGAGGCTCCTACAATGAGCAGTTCTTC.

CDR3 in DNA: TGTGCCAGCAGCTTAGCAGGGTATGGCTACACCTTC. It encodes CASSLAGYGYTF. This chain connects TRBV7-8 to TRBJ1-2; no clear D gene. The CDR3 loop spans 12 amino acids. The V gene lost 0 bases and the J gene lost 5 bases, with 4 bases spanning the gap. CDR1 SGHVS and CDR2 FQNEAQ come from the germline V gene.

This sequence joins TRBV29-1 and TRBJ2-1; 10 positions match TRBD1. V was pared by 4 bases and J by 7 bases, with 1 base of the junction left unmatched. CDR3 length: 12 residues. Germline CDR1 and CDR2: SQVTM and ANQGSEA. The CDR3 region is CSVGGQGNEQFF. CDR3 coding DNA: TGCAGCGTTGGGGGACAGGGGAATGAGCAGTTCTTC.

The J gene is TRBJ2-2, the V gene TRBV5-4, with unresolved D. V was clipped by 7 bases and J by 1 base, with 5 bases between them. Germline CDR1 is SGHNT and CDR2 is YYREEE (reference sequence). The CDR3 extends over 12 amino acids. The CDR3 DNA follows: TGTGCCAGCGGAAGGAACACCGGGGAGCTGTTTTTT. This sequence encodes CASGRNTGELFF.

The CDR3 DNA sequence: TGTGCCAGCAGCCGGGACACCAGTCCGGGTAGAAACACCATATATTTT. It yields the protein CASSRDTSPGRNTIYF. V and J are TRBV11-2 and TRBJ1-3, with D perhaps matching TRBD1 (6 bases). V lost 5 bases to trimming and J lost 5 bases, with 19 bases between them. CDR1 is SGHAT, CDR2 FQNNGV, per germline. This CDR3 comprises 16 residues.

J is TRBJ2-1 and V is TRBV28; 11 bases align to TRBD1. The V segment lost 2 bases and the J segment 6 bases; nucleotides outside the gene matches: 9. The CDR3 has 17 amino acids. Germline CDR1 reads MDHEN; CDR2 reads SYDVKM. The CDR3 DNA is TGTGCCAGCAGTTTACCCCGGACAGGGGGCGAGCGCAATGAGCAGTTCTTC. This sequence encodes CASSLPRTGGERNEQFF.

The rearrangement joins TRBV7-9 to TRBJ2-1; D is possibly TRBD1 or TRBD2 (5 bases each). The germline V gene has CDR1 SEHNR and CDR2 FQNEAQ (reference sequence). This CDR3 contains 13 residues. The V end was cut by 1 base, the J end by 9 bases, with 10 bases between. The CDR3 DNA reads TGTGCCAGCAGCTTAGGAGTAGGGACTGAGCAGTTCTTC. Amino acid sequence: CASSLGVGTEQFF.

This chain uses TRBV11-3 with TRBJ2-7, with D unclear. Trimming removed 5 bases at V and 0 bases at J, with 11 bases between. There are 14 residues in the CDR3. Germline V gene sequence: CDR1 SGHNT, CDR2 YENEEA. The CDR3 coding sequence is TGTGCCAGCAGCCCAGGTGGGGACTCCTACGAGCAGTACTTC. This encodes CASSPGGDSYEQYF.

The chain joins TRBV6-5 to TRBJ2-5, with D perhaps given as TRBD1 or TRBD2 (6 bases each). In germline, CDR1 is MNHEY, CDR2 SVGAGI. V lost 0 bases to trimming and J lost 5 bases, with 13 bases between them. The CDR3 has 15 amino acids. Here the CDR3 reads CASSYSPGAEETQYF. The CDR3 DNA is TGTGCCAGCAGTTACTCACCGGGGGCTGAGGAGACCCAGTACTTC.

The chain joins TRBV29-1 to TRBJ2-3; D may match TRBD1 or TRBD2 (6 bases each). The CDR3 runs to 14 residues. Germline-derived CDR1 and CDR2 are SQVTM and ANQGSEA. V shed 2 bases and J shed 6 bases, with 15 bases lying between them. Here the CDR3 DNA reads TGCAGCGTTGAAAGGGGGGCAGGGGTGGATACGCAGTATTTT. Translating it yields CSVERGAGVDTQYF.